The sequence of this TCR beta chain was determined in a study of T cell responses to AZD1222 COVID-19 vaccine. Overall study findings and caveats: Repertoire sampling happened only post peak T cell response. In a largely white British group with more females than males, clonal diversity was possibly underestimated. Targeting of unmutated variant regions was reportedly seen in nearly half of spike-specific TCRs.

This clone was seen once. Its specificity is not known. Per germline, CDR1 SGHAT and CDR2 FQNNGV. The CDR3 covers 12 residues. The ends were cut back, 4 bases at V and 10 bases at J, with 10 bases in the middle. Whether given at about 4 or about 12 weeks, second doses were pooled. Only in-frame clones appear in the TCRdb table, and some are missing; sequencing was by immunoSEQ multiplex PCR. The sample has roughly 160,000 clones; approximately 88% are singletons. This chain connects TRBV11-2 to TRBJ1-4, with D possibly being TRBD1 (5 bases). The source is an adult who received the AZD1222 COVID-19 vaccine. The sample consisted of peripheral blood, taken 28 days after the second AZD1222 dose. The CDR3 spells CASSWDGGKLFF. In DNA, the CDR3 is TGTGCCAGCAGCTGGGACGGGGGAAAACTGTTTTTT.